This T cell receptor (beta chain) originates from a study of shared clonotypes between healthy human individuals. Study-level information: CD4 naive and memory got three plates each, CD8 naive two, CD8 memory one. Study-wide points: With several donors compared, 4.5% to 6.5% of naive CD4 clonotypes were shared. Naive subsets tended to show greater estimated richness than memory subsets.

The CDR3 has 15 amino acids. Per the germline V gene, CDR1 is MNHNY and CDR2 is SVGAGI (reference sequence). The junction had 5 bases not matched to a gene; V was cut back by 5 bases and J by 1 base. When replicate PCRs were run on sorted subsets, they used approximately 0.2 ug DNA, approximately 27,000 T cell genomes. Assay: immunoSEQ multiplex PCR; the TCRdb copy retains only in-frame clones and omits some. The profile shows some 350,000 clones, over 65% of them singletons. For this clone: Its target is unknown.

Sequenced: memory CD4+ T cells sorted from blood. Described subset: CD45RA-negative fraction. The V call is TRBV6-6, the J call TRBJ2-5; 9 nucleotides match TRBD1. This clonotype was sampled from a man aged 25-40 years in good health. DNA for the CDR3: TGTGCCAGCAGTACGACAGGGGGTATCCAAGAGACCCAGTACTTC. Protein sequence: CASSTTGGIQETQYF.